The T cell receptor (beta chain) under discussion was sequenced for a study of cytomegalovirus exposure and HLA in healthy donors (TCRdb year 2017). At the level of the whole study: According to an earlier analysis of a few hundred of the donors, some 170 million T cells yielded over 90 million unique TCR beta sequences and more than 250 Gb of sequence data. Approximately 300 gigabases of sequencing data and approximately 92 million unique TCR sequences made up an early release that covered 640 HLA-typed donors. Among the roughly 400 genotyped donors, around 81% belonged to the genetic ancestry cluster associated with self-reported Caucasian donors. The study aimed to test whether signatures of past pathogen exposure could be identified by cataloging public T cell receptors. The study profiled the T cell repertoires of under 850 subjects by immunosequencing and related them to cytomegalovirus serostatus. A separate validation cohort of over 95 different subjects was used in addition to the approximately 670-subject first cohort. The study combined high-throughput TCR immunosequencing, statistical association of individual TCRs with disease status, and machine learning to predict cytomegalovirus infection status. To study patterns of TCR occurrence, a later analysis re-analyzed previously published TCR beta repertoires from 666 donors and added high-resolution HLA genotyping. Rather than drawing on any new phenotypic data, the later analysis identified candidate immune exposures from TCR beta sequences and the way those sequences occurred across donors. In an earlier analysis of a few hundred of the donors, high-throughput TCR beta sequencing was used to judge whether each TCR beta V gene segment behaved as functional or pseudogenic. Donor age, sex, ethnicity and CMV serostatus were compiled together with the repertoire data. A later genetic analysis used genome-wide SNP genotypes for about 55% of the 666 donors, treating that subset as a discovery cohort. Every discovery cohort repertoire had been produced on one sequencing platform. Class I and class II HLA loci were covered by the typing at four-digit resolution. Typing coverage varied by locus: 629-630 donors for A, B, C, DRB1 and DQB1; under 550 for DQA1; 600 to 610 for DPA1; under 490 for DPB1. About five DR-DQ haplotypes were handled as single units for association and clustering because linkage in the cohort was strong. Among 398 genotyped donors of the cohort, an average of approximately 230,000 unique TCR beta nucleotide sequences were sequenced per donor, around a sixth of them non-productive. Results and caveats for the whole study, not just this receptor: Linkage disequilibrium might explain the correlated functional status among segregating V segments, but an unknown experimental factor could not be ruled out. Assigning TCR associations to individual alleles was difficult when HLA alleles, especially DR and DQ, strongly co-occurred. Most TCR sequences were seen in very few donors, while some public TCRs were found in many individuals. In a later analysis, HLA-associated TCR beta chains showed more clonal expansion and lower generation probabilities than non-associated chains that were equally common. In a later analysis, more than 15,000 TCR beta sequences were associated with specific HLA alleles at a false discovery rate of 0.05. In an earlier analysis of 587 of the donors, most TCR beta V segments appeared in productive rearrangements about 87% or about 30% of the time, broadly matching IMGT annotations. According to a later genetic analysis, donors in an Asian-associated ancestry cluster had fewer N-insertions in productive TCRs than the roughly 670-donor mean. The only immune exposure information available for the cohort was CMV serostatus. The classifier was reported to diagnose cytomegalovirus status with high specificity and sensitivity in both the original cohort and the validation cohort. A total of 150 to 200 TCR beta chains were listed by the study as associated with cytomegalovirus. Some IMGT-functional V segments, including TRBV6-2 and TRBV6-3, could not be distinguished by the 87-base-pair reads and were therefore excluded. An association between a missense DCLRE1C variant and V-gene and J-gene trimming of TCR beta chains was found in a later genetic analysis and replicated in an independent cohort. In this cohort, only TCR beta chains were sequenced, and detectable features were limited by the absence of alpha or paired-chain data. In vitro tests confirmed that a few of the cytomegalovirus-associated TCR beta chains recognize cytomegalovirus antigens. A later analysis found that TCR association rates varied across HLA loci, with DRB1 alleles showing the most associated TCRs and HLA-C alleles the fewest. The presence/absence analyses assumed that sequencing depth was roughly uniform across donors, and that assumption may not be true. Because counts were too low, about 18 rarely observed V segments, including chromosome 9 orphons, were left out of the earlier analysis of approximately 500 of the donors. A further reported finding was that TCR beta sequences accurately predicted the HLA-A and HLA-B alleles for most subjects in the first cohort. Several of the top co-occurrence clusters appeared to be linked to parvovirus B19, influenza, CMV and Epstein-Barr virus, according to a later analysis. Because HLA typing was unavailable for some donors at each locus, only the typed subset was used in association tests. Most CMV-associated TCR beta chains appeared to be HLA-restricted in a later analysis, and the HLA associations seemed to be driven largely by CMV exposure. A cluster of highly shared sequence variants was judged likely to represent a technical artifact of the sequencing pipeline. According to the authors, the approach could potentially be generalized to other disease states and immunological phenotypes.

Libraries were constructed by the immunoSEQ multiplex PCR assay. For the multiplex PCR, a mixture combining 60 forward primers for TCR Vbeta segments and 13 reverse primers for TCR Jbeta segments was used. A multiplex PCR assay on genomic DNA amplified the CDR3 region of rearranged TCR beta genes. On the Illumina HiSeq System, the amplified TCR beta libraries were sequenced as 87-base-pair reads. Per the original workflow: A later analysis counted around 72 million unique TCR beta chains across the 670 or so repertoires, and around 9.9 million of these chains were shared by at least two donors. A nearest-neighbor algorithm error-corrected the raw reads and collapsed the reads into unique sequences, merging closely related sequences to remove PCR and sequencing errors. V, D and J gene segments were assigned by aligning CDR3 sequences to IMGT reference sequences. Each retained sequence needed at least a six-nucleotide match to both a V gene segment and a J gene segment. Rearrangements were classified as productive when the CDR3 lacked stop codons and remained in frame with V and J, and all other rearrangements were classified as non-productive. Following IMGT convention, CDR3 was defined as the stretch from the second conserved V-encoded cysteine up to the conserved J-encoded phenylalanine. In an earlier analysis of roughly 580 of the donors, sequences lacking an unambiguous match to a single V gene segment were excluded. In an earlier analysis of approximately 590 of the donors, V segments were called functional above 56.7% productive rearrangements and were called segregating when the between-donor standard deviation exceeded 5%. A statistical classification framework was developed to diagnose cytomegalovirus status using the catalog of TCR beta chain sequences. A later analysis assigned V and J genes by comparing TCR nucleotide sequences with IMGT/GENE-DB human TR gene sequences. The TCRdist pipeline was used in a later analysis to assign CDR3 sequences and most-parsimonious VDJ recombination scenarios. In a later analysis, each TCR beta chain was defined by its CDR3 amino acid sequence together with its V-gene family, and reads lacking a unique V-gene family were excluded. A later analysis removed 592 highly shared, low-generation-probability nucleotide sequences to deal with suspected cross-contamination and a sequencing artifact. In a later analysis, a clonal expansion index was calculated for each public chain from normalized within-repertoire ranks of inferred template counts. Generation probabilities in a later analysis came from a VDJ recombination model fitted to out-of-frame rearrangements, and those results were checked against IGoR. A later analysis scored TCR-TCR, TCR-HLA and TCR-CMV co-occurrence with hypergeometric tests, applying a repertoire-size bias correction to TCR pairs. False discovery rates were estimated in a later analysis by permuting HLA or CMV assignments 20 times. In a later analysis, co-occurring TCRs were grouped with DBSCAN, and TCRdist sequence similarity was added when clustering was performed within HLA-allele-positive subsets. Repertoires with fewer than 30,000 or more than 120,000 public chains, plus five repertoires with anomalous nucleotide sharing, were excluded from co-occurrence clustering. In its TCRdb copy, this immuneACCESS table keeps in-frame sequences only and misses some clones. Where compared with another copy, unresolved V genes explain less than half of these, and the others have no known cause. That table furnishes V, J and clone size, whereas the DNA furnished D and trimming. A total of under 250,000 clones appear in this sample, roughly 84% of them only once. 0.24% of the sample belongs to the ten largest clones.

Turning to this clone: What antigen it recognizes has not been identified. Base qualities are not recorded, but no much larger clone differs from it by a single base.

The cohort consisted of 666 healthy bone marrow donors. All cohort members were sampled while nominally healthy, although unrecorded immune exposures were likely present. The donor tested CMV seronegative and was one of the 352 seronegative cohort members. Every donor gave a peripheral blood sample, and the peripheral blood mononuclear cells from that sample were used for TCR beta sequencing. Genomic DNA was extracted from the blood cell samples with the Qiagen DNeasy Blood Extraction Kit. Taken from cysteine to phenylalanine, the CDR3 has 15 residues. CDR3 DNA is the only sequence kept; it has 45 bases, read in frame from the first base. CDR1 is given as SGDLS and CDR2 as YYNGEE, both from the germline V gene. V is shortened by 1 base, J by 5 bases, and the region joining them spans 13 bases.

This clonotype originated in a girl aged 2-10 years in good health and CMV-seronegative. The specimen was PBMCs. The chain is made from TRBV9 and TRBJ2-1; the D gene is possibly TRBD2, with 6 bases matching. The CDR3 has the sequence CASSVRAGWDNEQFF. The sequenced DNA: TGTGCCAGCAGCGTACGGGCGGGGTGGGACAATGAGCAGTTCTTC. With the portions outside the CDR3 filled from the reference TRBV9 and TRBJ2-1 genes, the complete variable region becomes DSGVTQTPKHLITATGQRVTLRCSPRSGDLSVYWYQQSLDQGLQFLIQYYNGEERAKGNILERFSAQQFPDLHSELNLSSLELGDSALYFCASSVRAGWDNEQFFGPGTRLTVL.